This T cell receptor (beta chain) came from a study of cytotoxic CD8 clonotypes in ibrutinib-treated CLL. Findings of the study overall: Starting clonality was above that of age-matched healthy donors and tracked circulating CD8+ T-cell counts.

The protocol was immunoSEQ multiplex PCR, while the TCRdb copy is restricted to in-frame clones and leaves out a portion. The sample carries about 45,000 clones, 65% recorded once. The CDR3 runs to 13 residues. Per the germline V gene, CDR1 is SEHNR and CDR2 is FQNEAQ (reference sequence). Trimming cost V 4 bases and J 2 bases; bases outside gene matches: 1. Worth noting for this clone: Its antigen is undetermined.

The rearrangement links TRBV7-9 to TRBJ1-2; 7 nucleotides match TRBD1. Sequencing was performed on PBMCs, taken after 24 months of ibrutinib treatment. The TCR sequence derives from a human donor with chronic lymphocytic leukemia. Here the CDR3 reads CASSWGQNYGYTF. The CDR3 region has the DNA TGTGCCAGCAGCTGGGGACAGAACTATGGCTACACCTTC. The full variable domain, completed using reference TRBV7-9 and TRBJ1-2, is DTGVSQNPRHKITKRGQNVTFRCDPISEHNRLYWYRQTLGQGPEFLTYFQNEAQLEKSRLLSDRFSAERPKGSFSTLEIQRTEQGDSAMYLCASSWGQNYGYTFGSGTRLTVV.